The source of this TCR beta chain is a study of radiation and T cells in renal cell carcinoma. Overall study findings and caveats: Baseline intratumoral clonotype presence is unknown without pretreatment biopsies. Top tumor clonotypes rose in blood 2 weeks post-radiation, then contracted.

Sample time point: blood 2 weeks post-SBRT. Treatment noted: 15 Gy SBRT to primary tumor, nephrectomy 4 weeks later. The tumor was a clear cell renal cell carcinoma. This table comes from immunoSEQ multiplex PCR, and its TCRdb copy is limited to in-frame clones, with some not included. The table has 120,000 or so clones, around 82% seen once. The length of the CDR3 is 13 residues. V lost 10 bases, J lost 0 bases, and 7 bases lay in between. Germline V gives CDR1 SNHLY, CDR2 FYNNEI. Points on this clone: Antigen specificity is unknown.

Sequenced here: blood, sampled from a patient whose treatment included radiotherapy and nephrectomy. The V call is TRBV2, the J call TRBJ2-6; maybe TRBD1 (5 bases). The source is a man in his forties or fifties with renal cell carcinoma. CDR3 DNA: TGTGCCATACAGGACTCTGGGGCCAACGTCCTGACTTTC. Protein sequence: CAIQDSGANVLTF.